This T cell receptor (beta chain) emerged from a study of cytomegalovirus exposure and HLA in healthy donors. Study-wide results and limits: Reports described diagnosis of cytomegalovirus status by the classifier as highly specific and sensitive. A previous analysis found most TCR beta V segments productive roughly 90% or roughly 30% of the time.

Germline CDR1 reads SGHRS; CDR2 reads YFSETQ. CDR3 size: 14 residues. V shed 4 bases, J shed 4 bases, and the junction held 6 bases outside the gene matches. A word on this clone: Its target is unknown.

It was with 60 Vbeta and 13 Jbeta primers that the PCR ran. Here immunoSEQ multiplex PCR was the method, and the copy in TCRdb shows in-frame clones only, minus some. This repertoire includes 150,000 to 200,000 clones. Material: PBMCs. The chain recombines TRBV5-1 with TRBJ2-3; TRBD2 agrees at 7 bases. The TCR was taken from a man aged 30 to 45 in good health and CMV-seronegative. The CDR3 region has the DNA TGCGCCAGCAGCCCGACTAGCTCCGCAGATACGCAGTATTTT. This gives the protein CASSPTSSADTQYF.